This T cell receptor (beta chain) emerged from a study of Graves' ophthalmopathy and Graves' hyperthyroidism. This clonotype was detected ten times or more. Its antigen remains unknown. TCR beta CDR3 regions were amplified from RNA transcripts. First-round RT-PCR employed HTBI primers, with a second-round multiplex PCR after it. TCRdb independently ran MiXCR on the multiplex PCR reads; one entry per CDR3 protein. The table lists around 660,000 distinct CDR3 sequences, roughly 41% of them singletons. The CDR3 totals 14 residues. Germline V lookup: CDR1 SQVTM, CDR2 ANQGSEA. V lost 1 base to trimming and J lost 5 bases; unmatched junction nucleotides: 6. Findings of the study overall: Most thyroid clonotypes expanded beyond 0.001 frequency were also found in blood.

Diagnoses were established from clinical symptoms, serum thyroxine, TRAb, thyroid ultrasound and orbital computed tomography. Sequencing was performed on peripheral blood. This TCR was recovered from an adult man with Graves' ophthalmopathy. V is TRBV29-1 and J is TRBJ1-1, with 8 bases matching TRBD1. CDR3 sequence reads: CSVEVRGQKTEAFF. The CDR3 DNA sequence: TGCAGCGTTGAAGTCAGGGGGCAAAAGACTGAAGCTTTCTTT.